This TCR beta chain was captured by sequencing in a study of OX40 agonist ivuxolimab in advanced cancers. As for the study in general: Among those enrolled, mean age was about 62 years (range about 23 to 90) and about 79% were male.

Profiled with immunoSEQ multiplex PCR; TCRdb holds only in-frame clones, not every one. Here the sample spans approximately 74,000 clones, about nine tenths being singletons. This TCR was recovered from an adult with an advanced solid tumor such as melanoma, head and neck, liver or kidney cancer. The sequencing used CD4+ or CD8+ T cells sorted from blood, collected in a trial of the OX40 agonist ivuxolimab.

In DNA, the CDR3 is TGTGCAAGTCGCCCCACAGATACGCAGTATTTT. Residues: CASRPTDTQYF. V and J are TRBV12-2 and TRBJ2-3. TRBV12-2 has pseudogene status. This CDR3 is 11 amino acids long.